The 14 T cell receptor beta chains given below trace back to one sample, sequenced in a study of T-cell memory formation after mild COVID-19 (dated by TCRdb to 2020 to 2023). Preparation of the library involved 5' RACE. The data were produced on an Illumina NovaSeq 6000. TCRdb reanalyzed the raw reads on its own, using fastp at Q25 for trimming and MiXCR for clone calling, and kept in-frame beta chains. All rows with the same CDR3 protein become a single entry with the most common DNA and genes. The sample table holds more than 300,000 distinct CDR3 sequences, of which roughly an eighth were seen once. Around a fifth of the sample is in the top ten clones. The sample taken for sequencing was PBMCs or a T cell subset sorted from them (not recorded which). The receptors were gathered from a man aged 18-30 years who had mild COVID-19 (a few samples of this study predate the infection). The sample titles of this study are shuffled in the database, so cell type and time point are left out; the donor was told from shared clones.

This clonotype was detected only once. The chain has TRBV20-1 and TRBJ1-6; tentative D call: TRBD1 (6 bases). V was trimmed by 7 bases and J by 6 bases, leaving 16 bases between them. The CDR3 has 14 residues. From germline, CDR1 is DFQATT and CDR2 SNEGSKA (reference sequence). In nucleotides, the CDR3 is TGCAGTGGCCGTAGCGGACAGAGTAATTCACCCCTCCACTTT. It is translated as CSGRSGQSNSPLHF.

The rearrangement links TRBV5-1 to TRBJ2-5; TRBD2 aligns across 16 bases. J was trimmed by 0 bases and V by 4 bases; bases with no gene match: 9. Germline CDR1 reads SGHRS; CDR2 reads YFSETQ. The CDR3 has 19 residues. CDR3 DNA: TGCGCCAGCAGCCCCGGGACTAGCGGGGGGGTACTGTACCAAGAGACCCAGTACTTC. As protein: CASSPGTSGGVLYQETQYF. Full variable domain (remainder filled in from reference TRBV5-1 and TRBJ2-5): KAGVTQTPRYLIKTRGQQVTLSCSPISGHRSVSWYQQTPGQGLQFLFEYFSETQRNKGNFPGRFSGRQFSNSRSEMNVSTLELGDSALYLCASSPGTSGGVLYQETQYFGPGTRLLVL.

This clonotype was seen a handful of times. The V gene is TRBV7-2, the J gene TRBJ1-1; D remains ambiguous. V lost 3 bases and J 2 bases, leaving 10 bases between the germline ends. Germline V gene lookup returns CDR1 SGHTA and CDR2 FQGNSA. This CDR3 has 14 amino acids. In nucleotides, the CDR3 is TGTGCCAGCAGCTTCGGGTCCCTAAACACTGAAGCTTTCTTT. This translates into CASSFGSLNTEAFF.

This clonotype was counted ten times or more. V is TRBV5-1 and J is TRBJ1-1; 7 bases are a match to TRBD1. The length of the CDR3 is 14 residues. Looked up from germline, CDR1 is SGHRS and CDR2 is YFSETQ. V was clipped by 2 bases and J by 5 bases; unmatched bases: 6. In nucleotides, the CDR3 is TGCGCCAGCAGCTTAGGGGGCTTGGAGACTGAAGCTTTCTTT. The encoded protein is CASSLGGLETEAFF.

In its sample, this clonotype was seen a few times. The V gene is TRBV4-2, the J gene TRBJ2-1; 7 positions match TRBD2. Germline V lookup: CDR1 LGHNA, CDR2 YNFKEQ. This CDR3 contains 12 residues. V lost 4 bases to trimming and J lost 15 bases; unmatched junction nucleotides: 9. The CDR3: CASSPTAGEGFF. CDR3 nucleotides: TGTGCCAGCAGCCCGACGGCGGGAGAAGGGTTCTTC.

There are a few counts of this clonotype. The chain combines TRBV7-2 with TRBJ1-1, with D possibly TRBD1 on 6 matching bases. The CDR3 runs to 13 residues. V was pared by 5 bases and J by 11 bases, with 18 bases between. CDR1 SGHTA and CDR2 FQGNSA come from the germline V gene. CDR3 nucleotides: TGTGCCAGCAGCCCGGTCGGGGGGGCTCACGCTTTCTTT. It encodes CASSPVGGAHAFF.

The CDR3 bases are TGTGCCAGCAGTAACAGGAGCACAGATACGCAGTATTTT. Amino acids: CASSNRSTDTQYF. The V call is TRBV5-4, the J call TRBJ2-3; D perhaps matches TRBD1 (5 bases). This CDR3 spans 13 amino acids. The germline V and J ends were trimmed by 5 bases and 0 bases, with 7 bases remaining between them. The V gene's germline CDR1 is SGHNT and CDR2 YYREEE (reference sequence).

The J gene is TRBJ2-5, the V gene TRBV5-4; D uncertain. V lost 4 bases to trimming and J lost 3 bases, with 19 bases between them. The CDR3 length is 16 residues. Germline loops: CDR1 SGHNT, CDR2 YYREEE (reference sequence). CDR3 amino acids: CASSRAAQELEETQYF. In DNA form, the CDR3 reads TGTGCCAGCAGCCGGGCAGCCCAGGAATTGGAAGAGACCCAGTACTTC.

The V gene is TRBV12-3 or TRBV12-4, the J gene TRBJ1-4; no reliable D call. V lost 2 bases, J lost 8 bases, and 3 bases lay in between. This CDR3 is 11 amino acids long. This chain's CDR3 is CASSLREKLFF. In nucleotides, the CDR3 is TGTGCCAGCAGTTTAAGGGAAAAACTGTTTTTT.

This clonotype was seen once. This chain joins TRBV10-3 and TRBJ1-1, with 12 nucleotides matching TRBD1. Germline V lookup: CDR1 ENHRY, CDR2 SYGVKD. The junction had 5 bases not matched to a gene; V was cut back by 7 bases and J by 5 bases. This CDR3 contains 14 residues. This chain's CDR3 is CAITRDRGPTEAFF. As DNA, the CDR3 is TGTGCCATCACGAGGGACAGGGGGCCGACTGAAGCTTTCTTT.

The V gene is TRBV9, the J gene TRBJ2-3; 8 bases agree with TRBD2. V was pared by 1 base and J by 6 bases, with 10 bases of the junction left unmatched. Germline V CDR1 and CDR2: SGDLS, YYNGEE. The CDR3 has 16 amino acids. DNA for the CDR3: TGTGCCAGCAGCGTAACCGGGACTAGGGGGGTTGATACGCAGTATTTT. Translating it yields CASSVTGTRGVDTQYF.

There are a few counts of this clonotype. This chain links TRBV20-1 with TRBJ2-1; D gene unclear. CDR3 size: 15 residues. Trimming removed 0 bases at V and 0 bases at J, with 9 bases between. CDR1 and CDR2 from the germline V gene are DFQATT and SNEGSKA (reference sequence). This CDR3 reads CSAREGPSSYNEQFF. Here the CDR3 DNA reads TGCAGTGCTAGAGAAGGGCCGAGCTCCTACAATGAGCAGTTCTTC.

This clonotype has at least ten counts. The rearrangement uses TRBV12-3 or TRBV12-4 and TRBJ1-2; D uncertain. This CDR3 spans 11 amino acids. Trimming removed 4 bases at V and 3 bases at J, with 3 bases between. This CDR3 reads CASSYYYGYTF. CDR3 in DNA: TGTGCCAGCAGTTATTACTATGGCTACACCTTC.

The CDR3 loop reads CASSGTSMGTHKNIQYF. The CDR3 DNA sequence: TGTGCCAGCAGCGGAACCTCGATGGGGACCCATAAAAACATTCAGTACTTC. V is TRBV2 and J is TRBJ2-4; either TRBD1 or TRBD2 may supply D (5 bases each). This CDR3 is 17 amino acids long. V was clipped by 6 bases and J by 4 bases, with 22 bases between them. CDR1 and CDR2 (germline): SNHLY, FYNNEI.